This T cell receptor beta chain was sequenced during a study of PD-1 blockade in classical Hodgkin lymphoma. The CDR3 covers 13 residues. CDR1 and CDR2 from the germline V gene are SGHTA and FQGNSA. J lost 2 bases, V lost 5 bases, and 1 base had no gene match. Described time point: cycle 4 day 1 (C4D1), after 5 to 7 weeks of nivolumab. Every patient experienced relapse after autologous stem cell transplantation, and brentuximab vedotin exposure varied. Magnetic negative selection served to purify CD4+ T cells out of PBMCs that had been thawed. The protocol was immunoSEQ multiplex PCR, while the TCRdb copy is restricted to in-frame clones and leaves out a portion. The sample has 30,000 or so clones, around 83% seen once.

This TCR was sampled from a human donor with classical Hodgkin lymphoma. The sample consisted of CD4+ T cells from blood, taken before the fourth cycle of nivolumab. The V and J genes are TRBV7-2 and TRBJ1-2; 8 nucleotides align to TRBD1. CDR3 in amino acids: CASSRDRNYGYTF. The CDR3 bases are TGTGCCAGCAGCCGGGACAGGAACTATGGCTACACCTTC.